This TCR beta chain originates from a study of CD8 T cells in Susac syndrome. From blood CD8+ and CD4+ T cells, the TCR beta chain was sequenced. Patients with stable or active relapsing-remitting disease, all of them treatment-naive, made up the multiple sclerosis controls. TEMRA cells were FACS-enriched, unlike CD8+ and CD4+ T cells, which were negatively isolated. Trimming cost V 6 bases and J 4 bases, with 18 bases left between them. Per germline, CDR1 SQVTM and CDR2 ANQGSEA. The CDR3 contains 14 residues. Random-hexamer reverse transcription was applied to roughly 0.5 to 1 ug RNA. Amplification of TCR beta CDR3 was carried out by immunoSEQ multiplex PCR, which covered 54 Vbeta and 13 Jbeta segments. TCRdb called the immunoSEQ multiplex PCR reads again in MiXCR, with one record for every CDR3 protein. The sample comprises roughly 130,000 distinct CDR3 sequences, less than 95% of which are singletons, and over 0.1% rests with the top ten.

V gene TRBV29-1 combines with J gene TRBJ2-5, with a possible D match to TRBD2 (6 bases). The origin of this receptor is a human donor with multiple sclerosis. The sequencing sample was made of CD4+ T cells from PBMCs. This chain's CDR3 is CSVRGLRGGETQYF. The CDR3 DNA reads as TGCAGCGTGCGTGGATTACGGGGAGGAGAGACCCAGTACTTC.